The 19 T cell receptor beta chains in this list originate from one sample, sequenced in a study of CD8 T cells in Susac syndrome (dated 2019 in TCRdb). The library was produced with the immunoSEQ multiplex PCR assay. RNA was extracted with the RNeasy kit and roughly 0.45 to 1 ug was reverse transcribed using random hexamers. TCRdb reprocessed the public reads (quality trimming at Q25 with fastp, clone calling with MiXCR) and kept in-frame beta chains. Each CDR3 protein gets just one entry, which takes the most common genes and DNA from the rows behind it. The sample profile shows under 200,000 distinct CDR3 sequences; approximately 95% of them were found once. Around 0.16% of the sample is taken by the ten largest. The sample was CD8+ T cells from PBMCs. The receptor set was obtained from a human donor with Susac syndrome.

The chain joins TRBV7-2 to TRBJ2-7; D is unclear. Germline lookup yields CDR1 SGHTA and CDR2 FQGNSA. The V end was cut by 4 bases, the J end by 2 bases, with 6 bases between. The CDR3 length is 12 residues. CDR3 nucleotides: TGTGCCAGCAGCTCGGCCGCCTACGAGCAGTACTTC. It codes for CASSSAAYEQYF.

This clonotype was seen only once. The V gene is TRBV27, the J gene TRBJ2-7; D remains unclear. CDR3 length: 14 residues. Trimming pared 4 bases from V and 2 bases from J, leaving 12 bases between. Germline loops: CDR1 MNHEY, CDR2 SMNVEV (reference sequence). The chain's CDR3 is CASSSQTATYEQYF. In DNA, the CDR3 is TGTGCCAGCAGTTCCCAAACAGCCACCTACGAGCAGTACTTC.

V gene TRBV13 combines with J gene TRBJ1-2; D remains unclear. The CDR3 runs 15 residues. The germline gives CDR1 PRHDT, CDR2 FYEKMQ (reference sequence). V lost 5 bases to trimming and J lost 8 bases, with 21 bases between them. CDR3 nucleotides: TGTGCCAGCAGCAGCCTCCGGGCCCTAGTCTGGGGCTACACCTTC. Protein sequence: CASSSLRALVWGYTF.

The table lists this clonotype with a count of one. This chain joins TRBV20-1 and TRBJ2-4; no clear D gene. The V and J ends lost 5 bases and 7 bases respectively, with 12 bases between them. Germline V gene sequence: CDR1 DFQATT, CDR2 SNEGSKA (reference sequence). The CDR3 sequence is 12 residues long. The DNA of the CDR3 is TGCAGTGCTTTTTACTTTGGGAACATTCAGTACTTC. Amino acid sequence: CSAFYFGNIQYF.

The CDR3 bases are TGCAGCGTTGTCCGGCTAGGGGCCGACTACGAGCAGTACTTC. Its protein product is CSVVRLGADYEQYF. V and J are TRBV29-1 and TRBJ2-7; maybe TRBD1 (5 bases). The CDR3 is made up of 14 amino acids. CDR1 is SQVTM, CDR2 ANQGSEA, per germline. The V gene lost 4 bases and the J gene lost 3 bases, with 16 bases spanning the gap.

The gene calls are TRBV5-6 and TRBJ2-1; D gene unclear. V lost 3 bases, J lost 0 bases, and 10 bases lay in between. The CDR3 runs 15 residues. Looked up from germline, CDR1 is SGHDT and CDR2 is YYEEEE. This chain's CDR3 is CASSYTLSSYNEQFF. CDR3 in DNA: TGTGCCAGCAGCTATACACTTAGCTCCTACAATGAGCAGTTCTTC. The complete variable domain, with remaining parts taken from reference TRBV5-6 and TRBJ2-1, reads DAGVTQSPTHLIKTRGQQVTLRCSPKSGHDTVSWYQQALGQGPQFIFQYYEEEERQRGNFPDRFSGHQFPNYSSELNVNALLLGDSALYLCASSYTLSSYNEQFFGPGTRLTVL.

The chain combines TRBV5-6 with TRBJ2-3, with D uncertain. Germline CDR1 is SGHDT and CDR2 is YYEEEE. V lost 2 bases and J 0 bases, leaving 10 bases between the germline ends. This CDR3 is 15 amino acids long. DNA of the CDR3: TGTGCCAGCAGCTTAAAACAGACTAGCACAGATACGCAGTATTTT. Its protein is CASSLKQTSTDTQYF.

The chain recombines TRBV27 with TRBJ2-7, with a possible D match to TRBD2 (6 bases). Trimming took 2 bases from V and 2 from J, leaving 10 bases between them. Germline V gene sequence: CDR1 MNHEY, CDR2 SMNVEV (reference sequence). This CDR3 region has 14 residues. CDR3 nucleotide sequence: TGTGCCAGCAGTTTAGGGGGACTCCCCTACGAGCAGTACTTC. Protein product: CASSLGGLPYEQYF.

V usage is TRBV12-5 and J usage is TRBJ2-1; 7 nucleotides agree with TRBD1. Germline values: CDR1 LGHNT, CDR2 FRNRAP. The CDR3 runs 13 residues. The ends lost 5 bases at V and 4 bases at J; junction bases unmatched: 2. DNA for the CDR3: TGTGCTAGTGGTCCGGGACAGTACAATGAGCAGTTCTTC. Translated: CASGPGQYNEQFF.

The CDR3 is CASRGARNEQFF. CDR3 DNA sequence: TGTGCCAGCAGGGGAGCTCGGAATGAGCAGTTCTTC. The chain couples TRBV27 to TRBJ2-1, with D tentatively TRBD2 (5 bases). V was cut by 6 bases and J by 7 bases, with 10 bases left in between. The CDR3 loop spans 12 amino acids. CDR1 MNHEY and CDR2 SMNVEV come from the germline V gene (reference sequence).

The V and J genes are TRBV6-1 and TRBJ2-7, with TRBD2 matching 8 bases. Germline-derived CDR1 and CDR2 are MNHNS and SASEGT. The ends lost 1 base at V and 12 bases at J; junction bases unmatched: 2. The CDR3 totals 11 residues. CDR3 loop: CASSEGGGLYF. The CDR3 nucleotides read TGTGCCAGCAGTGAAGGCGGGGGGTTGTACTTC.

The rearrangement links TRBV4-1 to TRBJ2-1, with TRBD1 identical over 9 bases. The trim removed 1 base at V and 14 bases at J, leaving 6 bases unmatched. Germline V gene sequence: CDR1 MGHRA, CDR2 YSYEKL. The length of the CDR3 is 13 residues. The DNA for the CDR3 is TGCGCCAGCAGCCAAGGGGAGGACAGGGGTGAGTTCTTC. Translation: CASSQGEDRGEFF.

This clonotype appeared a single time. The CDR3 sequence: CASSPPDGELFF. The CDR3 coding sequence is TGTGCCAGCAGCCCCCCCGACGGGGAGCTGTTTTTT. The chain joins TRBV3-1 to TRBJ2-2; D is uncertain. With 4 bases removed from V and 7 bases from J, the gap between germline ends came to 7 bases. Germline V gene sequence: CDR1 LGHDT, CDR2 YNNKEL (reference sequence). The CDR3 is 12 residues long.

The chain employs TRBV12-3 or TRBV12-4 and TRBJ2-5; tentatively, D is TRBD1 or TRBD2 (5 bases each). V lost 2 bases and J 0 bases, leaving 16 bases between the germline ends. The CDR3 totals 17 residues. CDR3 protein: CASSLSDRGRYQETQYF. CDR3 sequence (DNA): TGTGCCAGCAGTTTATCCGATCGGGGCAGATACCAAGAGACCCAGTACTTC.

CDR3 residues: CASSPTSQGFGVYNEQFF. DNA of the CDR3: TGTGCCAGCTCACCAACGTCGCAGGGCTTCGGGGTATACAATGAGCAGTTCTTC. The J gene is TRBJ2-1, the V gene TRBV18; the D gene could be TRBD1 or TRBD2 (5 bases each). This CDR3 region has 18 residues. Trimming cost V 2 bases and J 4 bases, with 21 bases left between them. From germline, CDR1 is KGHSH and CDR2 LQKENI.

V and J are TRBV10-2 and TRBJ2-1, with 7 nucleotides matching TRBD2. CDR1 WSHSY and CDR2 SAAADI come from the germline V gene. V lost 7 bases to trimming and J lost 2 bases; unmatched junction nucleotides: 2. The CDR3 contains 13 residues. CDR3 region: CASTGGAYNEQFF. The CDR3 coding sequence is TGCGCCAGCACGGGGGGTGCCTACAATGAGCAGTTCTTC.

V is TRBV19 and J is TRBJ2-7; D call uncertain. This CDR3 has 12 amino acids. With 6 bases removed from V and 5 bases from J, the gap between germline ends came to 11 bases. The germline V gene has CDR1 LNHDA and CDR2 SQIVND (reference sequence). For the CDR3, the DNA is TGTGCCAGTAGAAGTATATCCAACGAGCAGTACTTC. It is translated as CASRSISNEQYF.

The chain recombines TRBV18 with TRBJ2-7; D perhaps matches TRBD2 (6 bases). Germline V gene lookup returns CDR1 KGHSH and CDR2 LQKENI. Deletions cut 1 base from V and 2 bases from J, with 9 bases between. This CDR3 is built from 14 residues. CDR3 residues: CASSPLGGTYEQYF. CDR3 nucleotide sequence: TGTGCCAGCTCACCACTGGGGGGAACCTACGAGCAGTACTTC.

The CDR3 nucleotides are TGCAGCGCCCAGGGTGATGAGATGTCGTCTAATGAAAAACTGTTTTTT. This gives the protein CSAQGDEMSSNEKLFF. The chain carries TRBV29-1 and TRBJ1-4; possible D gene TRBD1, 5 bases. The CDR3 is 16 amino acids. V gave up 7 bases and J gave up 3 bases, with 21 bases separating them. Germline V CDR1 and CDR2: SQVTM, ANQGSEA.